A selection of T cell receptor beta chains follows, all from one sample in a study of OX40 agonist ivuxolimab in advanced cancers. The repertoire was sequenced with immunoSEQ multiplex PCR; TCRdb's copy has only in-frame clones and lacks some. The sample includes fewer than 65,000 clones, less than 85% of them seen just once. The sample consisted of CD4+ or CD8+ T cells sorted from blood, taken in a trial of the OX40 agonist ivuxolimab. These receptors were obtained from an adult with an advanced solid tumor such as melanoma, head and neck, liver or kidney cancer. The CDR3 runs from the conserved cysteine through the conserved F or W. D genes are given only for firm matches.

d_call,cdr3_length,j_call,v_call,cdr3_aa
TRBD2,14,TRBJ2-7,TRBV27,CASSFGGIDYEQYF
NA,12,TRBJ1-2,TRBV30,CAWSGFGPFYTF
NA,16,TRBJ1-6,TRBV14,CASSQDSAAVYSPLHF
TRBD2,15,TRBJ2-3,TRBV6-1,CASRAQRRETDTQYF
TRBD1,16,TRBJ2-7,TRBV19,CASSIKDRGFGYEQYF
NA,18,TRBJ1-3,TRBV4-1,CASSPRGLTWGSGNTIYF
NA,14,TRBJ2-5,TRBV5-1,CASSYFDPQETQYF
NA,16,TRBJ1-6,TRBV27,CASSSLMFFNNSPLHF
NA,12,TRBJ1-1,TRBV21-1,CASSTGQEEAFF
TRBD1,12,TRBJ1-2,TRBV28,CASSPGQVRDTF
NA,17,TRBJ1-2,TRBV13,CASSLMKRQSYLYGYTF
NA,16,TRBJ2-7,TRBV9,CASSPRGGLSSYEQYF
NA,12,TRBJ2-1,TRBV5-4,CAMPGRNYEQFF
NA,15,TRBJ2-5,TRBV5-1,CASSLAGSAEETQYF
NA,15,TRBJ1-5,TRBV10-2,CASSEGGGRNQPQHF
NA,15,TRBJ1-4,TRBV7-2,CASSLVAGQDEKLFF
NA,16,TRBJ2-2,TRBV5-1,CASSLAWRALAGELFF
TRBD2,19,TRBJ2-7,TRBV27,CASSPIGASGRRYSYEQYF
NA,14,TRBJ2-1,TRBV5-1,CASSLVAGANEQFF
NA,13,TRBJ1-6,TRBV18,CASSQDMRSPLHF
TRBD2,16,TRBJ2-2,TRBV14,CASSQLTSGSGGELFF
NA,14,TRBJ1-6,TRBV6-6,CASRADSYNSPLHF
TRBD1,15,TRBJ1-1,TRBV4-1,CASSKTWTGGTEAFF
TRBD2,17,TRBJ2-5,TRBV5-4,CASSLAGLAGSQETQYF
TRBD2,16,TRBJ2-2,TRBV5-1,CASSVGTSSSTGELFF
NA,11,TRBJ1-3,TRBV19,CAVGFGNTIYF
TRBD1,16,TRBJ1-3,TRBV7-2,CASSLDRAGSGNTIYF
NA,14,TRBJ1-4,TRBV30,CAWSRGVYGEKLFF
TRBD1,15,TRBJ1-5,TRBV30,CAWSRTGGFNQPQHF
NA,14,TRBJ1-1,TRBV25-1,CASSDIRENTEAFF
NA,14,TRBJ1-2,TRBV6-6,CASSTTGRNYGYTF
NA,13,TRBJ1-3,TRBV2,CASSVGTGNTIYF
TRBD2,15,TRBJ2-1,TRBV5-4,CASSWTSGRHNEQFF
TRBD1,16,TRBJ1-5,TRBV5-8,CASSPGTGGFNQPQHF
NA,16,TRBJ2-7,TRBV5-8,CASSLDRGGINYEQYF
NA,12,TRBJ1-2,TRBV6-6,CASSFQGGSYTF
NA,12,TRBJ1-1,TRBV7-9,CASSNNPGGAFF